A single sample is the source of the 5 T cell receptor beta chains below, sequenced in a study of liver allograft versus peripheral blood T cells. Across the study: Transplanted-liver and recipient peripheral blood T cell receptor repertoires were compared.

TCRdb passed the reads through MiXCR, listing each CDR3 protein once. The sample comprises over a thousand distinct CDR3 sequences, roughly two fifths of which are singletons, and approximately 75% rests with the top ten. Source of these receptors: a human patient who had a liver transplant. T cells may partly derive from the graft donor.

The V gene is TRBV10-3, the J gene TRBJ1-1; D might be TRBD1 (6 bases). Looked up from germline, CDR1 is ENHRY and CDR2 is SYGVKD. V gave up 0 bases and J gave up 5 bases, with 10 bases separating them. CDR3 size: 14 residues. The chain's CDR3 is CAISESGGPTEAFF. The DNA for the CDR3 is TGTGCCATCAGTGAGTCCGGGGGGCCGACTGAAGCTTTCTTT.

This clonotype is large by share. This chain joins TRBV29-1 and TRBJ1-3; D might be TRBD1 (5 bases). CDR3 length equals 16 residues. CDR1 is SQVTM and CDR2 is ANQGSEA in the germline V gene. Between the trimmed V and J ends, which lost 3 bases and 0 bases, there was a span of 15 bases. The chain's CDR3 is CSVEGYGDHSGNTIYF. The CDR3 DNA sequence: TGCAGCGTTGAGGGATACGGGGACCACTCTGGAAACACCATATATTTT.

In its sample, this clonotype is medium-sized. J is TRBJ1-5 and V is TRBV25-1; TRBD1 might be the D (5 bases). The CDR3 length is 12 residues. V lost 3 bases, J lost 6 bases, and 6 bases lay in between. The germline V gene encodes CDR1 MGHDK and CDR2 SYGVNS. CDR3 loop: CASSEGGQPQHF. CDR3 DNA sequence: TGTGCCAGCAGTGAGGGGGGTCAGCCCCAGCATTTT.

The rearrangement uses TRBV28 and TRBJ2-4; D remains ambiguous. Trimming shortened V by 3 bases and J by 5 bases, and 2 bases separated the two germline ends. Germline CDR1 reads MDHEN; CDR2 reads SYDVKM. CDR3 length: 11 amino acids. CDR3 residues: CASSLENIQYF. The DNA of the CDR3 is TGTGCCAGCAGTTTGGAAAACATTCAGTACTTC.

This clonotype was seen only once. The rearrangement uses TRBV5-5 and TRBJ2-1; 9 nucleotides align to TRBD2. Germline V lookup: CDR1 SGHKS, CDR2 YYEKEE (reference sequence). The CDR3 contains 16 residues. V lost 0 bases to trimming and J lost 9 bases; unmatched junction nucleotides: 10. The CDR3 spells CASSLGGLAGKAEQFF. The CDR3 DNA is TGTGCCAGCAGCTTGGGGGGGCTAGCGGGAAAGGCTGAGCAGTTCTTC. Using reference TRBV5-5 and TRBJ2-1 for the parts outside the CDR3, the full variable domain is DAGVTQSPTHLIKTRGQQVTLRCSPISGHKSVSWYQQVLGQGPQFIFQYYEKEERGRGNFPDRFSARQFPNYSSELNVNALLLGDSALYLCASSLGGLAGKAEQFFGPGTRLTVL.